The entry that follows covers one TCR beta chain sequence. Its target is not known. The source of the sample is a study of cytomegalovirus exposure and HLA in healthy donors. Points from the study as a whole: TCR beta chain V- and J-gene trimming was linked, in a later analysis, to a missense variant in DCLRE1C.

A multiplex PCR was run with 60 Vbeta primers and 13 Jbeta primers. The method was immunoSEQ multiplex PCR; TCRdb's version includes in-frame clones alone and lacks a portion of them. The sample shows 160,000 or so clones, about 78% of them seen only once. The V and J ends lost 3 bases and 1 base respectively, with 7 bases between them. The CDR3 runs 13 residues. From germline, CDR1 is MDHEN and CDR2 SYDVKM. Sequences were obtained from PBMCs. J is TRBJ2-7 and V is TRBV28, with a weak D call TRBD2 (6 bases). This clonotype originated in a male donor in good health and CMV-seronegative. CDR3 coding DNA: TGTGCCAGCAGTTTTGGGGGGTCCTACGAGCAGTACTTC. Amino acid sequence: CASSFGGSYEQYF.